This entry lists 22 T cell receptor beta chains sequenced from one sample in a study of blood T cell repertoires in COVID-19. Here immunoSEQ multiplex PCR was the method, and the copy in TCRdb shows in-frame clones only, minus some. This sample carries around 140,000 clones, about three quarters of them seen once, and the ten largest clones take approximately 9%. Sequencing input: peripheral blood. The receptors originated from a woman in her forties or fifties with active or convalescent COVID-19.

This chain links TRBV19 with TRBJ2-5; D is ambiguous. Germline V CDR1 and CDR2: LNHDA, SQIVND (reference sequence). V was pared by 1 base and J by 2 bases, with 11 bases between. CDR3 size: 15 residues. The CDR3 coding sequence is TGTGCCAGTAGTATAGGCCAGCGCTTACAAGAGACCCAGTACTTC. It is translated as CASSIGQRLQETQYF.

The CDR3 loop reads CASSFPSVSTEAFF. CDR3 DNA sequence: TGTGCCAGCAGTTTCCCCTCGGTTAGCACTGAAGCTTTCTTT. This sequence joins TRBV28 and TRBJ1-1, with D uncertain. Trimming left V 3 bases short and J 4 bases short, with 12 bases between. This CDR3 spans 14 amino acids. CDR1 is MDHEN and CDR2 is SYDVKM in the germline V gene.

The chain combines TRBV19 with TRBJ1-1, with 9 bases that match TRBD1. Per the germline V gene, CDR1 is LNHDA and CDR2 is SQIVND (reference sequence). The CDR3 has 15 amino acids. The V gene end was trimmed by 10 bases and the J gene end by 5 bases; junction bases not matched to a gene: 14. The CDR3 region has the DNA TGTGCCACCTTGAGTGGACAGGGGCTGAGGACTGAAGCTTTCTTT. Translating gives CATLSGQGLRTEAFF.

The V call is TRBV7-8, the J call TRBJ1-5; a weak D match, TRBD1 (6 bases). This CDR3 is built from 16 residues. CDR1 SGHVS and CDR2 FQNEAQ come from the germline V gene. Trimming cost V 5 bases and J 0 bases, with 14 bases left between them. CDR3: CASSLTTGVSNQPQHF. The CDR3 nucleotides are TGTGCCAGCAGCCTGACGACAGGAGTTAGCAATCAGCCCCAGCATTTT.

This chain links TRBV6-6 with TRBJ2-7; 12 bases align to TRBD2. CDR3 length equals 16 residues. Germline assignment: CDR1 MNHNY and CDR2 SVGAGI (reference sequence). Trimming removed 0 bases from V and 2 bases from J; junction bases left unmatched: 2. CDR3 DNA sequence: TGTGCCAGCAGTTACTCGACTAGCGGGGGCACCTACGAGCAGTACTTC. Its protein product is CASSYSTSGGTYEQYF.

V and J are TRBV5-1 and TRBJ2-7; 9 bases align to TRBD1. The CDR3 runs to 15 residues. Germline values: CDR1 SGHRS, CDR2 YFSETQ. Losses at the gene ends were 3 bases for V and 5 bases for J; bases not matched to a gene: 9. CDR3 amino acids: CASSSTLTGGHEQYF. CDR3 nucleotide sequence: TGCGCCAGCAGCTCGACTCTTACAGGGGGCCACGAGCAGTACTTC.

The CDR3 protein is CASSQGGLAGAYEQYF. CDR3 coding DNA: TGTGCCAGCTCACAGGGGGGACTAGCGGGTGCCTACGAGCAGTACTTC. The chain is built from TRBV18 and TRBJ2-7, with TRBD2 identical over 12 bases. This CDR3 spans 16 amino acids. CDR1 is KGHSH and CDR2 is LQKENI in the germline V gene. J was trimmed by 2 bases and V by 4 bases; bases with no gene match: 6.

This clone was detected ten times or more. The chain uses TRBV4-2 and TRBJ1-1, with 9 bases lining up with TRBD1. With 1 base clipped from V and 7 bases from J, the junction kept 4 bases outside the gene matches. CDR1 is LGHNA and CDR2 is YNFKEQ in the germline V gene. The CDR3 totals 14 residues. The CDR3 DNA is TGTGCCAGCAGCCAAGGGACAGGGGACGGTGAAGCTTTCTTT. Its protein is CASSQGTGDGEAFF.

The chain combines TRBV28 with TRBJ1-6; tentatively, D is TRBD1 (5 bases). CDR3 length equals 15 residues. V lost 7 bases to trimming and J lost 4 bases, with 14 bases between them. Germline V gene lookup returns CDR1 MDHEN and CDR2 SYDVKM. CDR3 DNA sequence: TGTGCCAGCACTACTTTCGGGGGGTATAATTCACCCCTCCACTTT. It codes for CASTTFGGYNSPLHF.

The V and J genes are TRBV9 and TRBJ2-1; D remains unclear. The CDR3 runs to 12 residues. CDR1 is SGDLS and CDR2 is YYNGEE in the germline V gene. Trimming took off 7 bases at V and 3 bases at J, with 8 bases between the two ends. The CDR3 is CASGSDYNEQFF. The DNA for the CDR3 is TGTGCCAGCGGTTCAGACTACAATGAGCAGTTCTTC.

A few counts support this clone. The chain recombines TRBV11-1 with TRBJ1-1, with no clear D. The CDR3 is 15 amino acids. V dropped 0 bases and J dropped 0 bases, with 8 bases sitting between them. Germline V lookup: CDR1 SGHAT, CDR2 FQDESV (reference sequence). CDR3 sequence: CASSLAGSLNTEAFF. CDR3 sequence (DNA): TGTGCCAGCAGCTTAGCCGGGAGTTTGAACACTGAAGCTTTCTTT.

The rearrangement joins TRBV18 to TRBJ2-7; 12 bases match TRBD2. This CDR3 has 16 amino acids. CDR1 and CDR2 from the germline V gene are KGHSH and LQKENI. The V gene end was trimmed by 0 bases and the J gene end by 7 bases; junction bases not matched to a gene: 7. As DNA, the CDR3 is TGTGCCAGCTCACCACCCGCTAGCGGGGGGGTACTAGAGCAGTACTTC. This gives the protein CASSPPASGGVLEQYF.

This rearrangement joins TRBV7-9 to TRBJ2-1, with D possibly TRBD1 on 6 matching bases. Trimming shortened V by 5 bases and J by 4 bases, and 15 bases separated the two germline ends. From germline, CDR1 is SEHNR and CDR2 FQNEAQ (reference sequence). There are 15 residues in the CDR3. The CDR3 protein is CASSPGTNQYNEQFF. The CDR3 nucleotides read TGTGCCAGCAGCCCGGGGACAAACCAGTACAATGAGCAGTTCTTC. Filled out from reference TRBV7-9 and TRBJ2-1, the complete variable domain reads DTGVSQNPRHKITKRGQNVTFRCDPISEHNRLYWYRQTLGQGPEFLTYFQNEAQLEKSRLLSDRFSAERPKGSFSTLEIQRTEQGDSAMYLCASSPGTNQYNEQFFGPGTRLTVL.

This chain links TRBV18 with TRBJ2-7; 9 nucleotides agree with TRBD1. CDR3 length equals 14 residues. CDR1 is KGHSH and CDR2 is LQKENI in the germline V gene. With 3 bases clipped from V and 5 bases from J, the junction kept 5 bases outside the gene matches. The CDR3 region is CASSPGQGFDEQYF. The CDR3 nucleotides are TGTGCCAGCTCACCGGGACAGGGTTTCGACGAGCAGTACTTC.

V is TRBV9 and J is TRBJ2-5; 9 positions agree with TRBD2. Looked up from germline, CDR1 is SGDLS and CDR2 is YYNGEE. This CDR3 region has 16 residues. Germline trimming cut 3 bases from V and 5 bases from J; bases unmatched to any gene: 11. The CDR3 is CASSDGTSLIVETQYF. The CDR3 DNA reads TGTGCCAGCAGCGACGGGACTAGCCTTATTGTCGAGACCCAGTACTTC.

CDR3 bases: TGTGCCAGCAGCTTAAATCCGGGACTAGCGACCTACAATGAGCAGTTCTTC. Its protein product is CASSLNPGLATYNEQFF. The chain links TRBV7-8 to TRBJ2-1; 10 bases line up with TRBD2. The ends lost 2 bases at V and 2 bases at J; junction bases unmatched: 6. The germline V gene encodes CDR1 SGHVS and CDR2 FQNEAQ. The CDR3 has 17 residues.

V gene TRBV19 combines with J gene TRBJ1-2, with 9 positions matching TRBD1. This CDR3 spans 13 amino acids. CDR1 is LNHDA and CDR2 is SQIVND in the germline V gene (reference sequence). The V gene end was trimmed by 8 bases and the J gene end by 7 bases; junction bases not matched to a gene: 8. The chain's CDR3 is CASHGQGRRGYTF. CDR3 nucleotides: TGTGCCAGTCACGGACAGGGGAGACGTGGCTACACCTTC.

The chain has TRBV6-5 and TRBJ1-6, with TRBD1 as a possible D gene (5 bases). This CDR3 comprises 14 residues. Germline values: CDR1 MNHEY, CDR2 SVGAGI. The V end was cut by 2 bases, the J end by 5 bases, with 7 bases between. The CDR3 region is CASSYGQNNSPLHF. The CDR3 DNA follows: TGTGCCAGCAGTTACGGACAAAATAATTCACCCCTCCACTTT.

V is TRBV5-6 and J is TRBJ1-1; the D gene is possibly TRBD1 (6 bases). Germline V gene lookup returns CDR1 SGHDT and CDR2 YYEEEE. Trimming removed 1 base at V and 5 bases at J, with 12 bases between. The CDR3 spans 14 residues. In DNA, the CDR3 is TGTGCCAGCAGCTTGCGGGGGGCTCTAACTGAAGCTTTCTTT. Amino acid sequence: CASSLRGALTEAFF. The complete variable domain, with remaining parts taken from reference TRBV5-6 and TRBJ1-1, reads DAGVTQSPTHLIKTRGQQVTLRCSPKSGHDTVSWYQQALGQGPQFIFQYYEEEERQRGNFPDRFSGHQFPNYSSELNVNALLLGDSALYLCASSLRGALTEAFFGQGTRLTVV.

The rearrangement links TRBV6-6 to TRBJ1-2; D not certain. The CDR3 is 15 amino acids. The germline V gene has CDR1 MNHNY and CDR2 SVGAGI (reference sequence). The V and J ends lost 0 bases and 2 bases respectively, with 10 bases between them. In DNA, the CDR3 is TGTGCCAGCAGTTACTCAAGTGGGAGGAACTATGGCTACACCTTC. It codes for CASSYSSGRNYGYTF.

V usage is TRBV6-2 or TRBV6-3 and J usage is TRBJ2-3, with TRBD2 as a possible D gene (7 bases). The CDR3 is 16 residues long. The ends were cut back, 2 bases at V and 4 bases at J, with 16 bases in the middle. Germline assignment: CDR1 MNHEY and CDR2 SVGEGT. For the CDR3, the DNA is TGTGCCAGCAGTTACGGGCGGGGGCCTCGTGCAGATACGCAGTATTTT. This translates into CASSYGRGPRADTQYF.

The genes are TRBV4-2 and TRBJ1-2; D possibly corresponds to TRBD1 (5 bases). Germline CDR1 LGHNA, CDR2 YNFKEQ. With 0 bases removed from V and 7 bases from J, the gap between germline ends came to 12 bases. This CDR3 has 14 residues. The CDR3 region is CASSQERGSGGYTF. The CDR3 bases are TGTGCCAGCAGCCAAGAGCGGGGCTCGGGTGGCTACACCTTC.